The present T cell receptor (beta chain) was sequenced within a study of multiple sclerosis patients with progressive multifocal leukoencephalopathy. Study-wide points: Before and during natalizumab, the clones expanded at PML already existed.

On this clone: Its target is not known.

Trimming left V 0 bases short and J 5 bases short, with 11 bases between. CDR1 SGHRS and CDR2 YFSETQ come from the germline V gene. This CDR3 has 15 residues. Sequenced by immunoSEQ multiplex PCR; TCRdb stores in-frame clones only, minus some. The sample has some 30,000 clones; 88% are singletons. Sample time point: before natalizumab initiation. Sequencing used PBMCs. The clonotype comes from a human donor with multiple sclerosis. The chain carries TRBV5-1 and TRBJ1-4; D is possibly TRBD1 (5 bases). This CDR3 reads CASSLGGSNNEKLFF. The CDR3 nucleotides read TGCGCCAGCAGCTTGGGGGGCAGTAACAATGAAAAACTGTTTTTT.